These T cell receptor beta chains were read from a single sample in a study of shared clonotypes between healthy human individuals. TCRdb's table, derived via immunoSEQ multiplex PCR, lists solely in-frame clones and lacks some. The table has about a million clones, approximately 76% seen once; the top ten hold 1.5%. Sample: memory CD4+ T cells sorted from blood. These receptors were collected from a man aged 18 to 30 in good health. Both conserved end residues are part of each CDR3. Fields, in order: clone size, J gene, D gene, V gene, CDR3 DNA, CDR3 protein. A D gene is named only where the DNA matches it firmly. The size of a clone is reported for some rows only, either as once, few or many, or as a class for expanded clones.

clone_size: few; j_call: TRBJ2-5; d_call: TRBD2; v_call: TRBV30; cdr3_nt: TGTGCCTGGAGTGTACGTTCCGGGACTAAAGAGACCCAGTACTTC; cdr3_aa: CAWSVRSGTKETQYF
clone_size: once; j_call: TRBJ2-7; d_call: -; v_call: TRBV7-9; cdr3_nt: TGTGCCAGCAGCTTAGGGGCAGGTCACTCCTACGAGCAGTACTTC; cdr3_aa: CASSLGAGHSYEQYF
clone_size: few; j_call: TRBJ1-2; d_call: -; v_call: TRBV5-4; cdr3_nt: TGTGCCAGCAGCTTGGTTGGCGTCCATGGCTACACCTTC; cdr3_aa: CASSLVGVHGYTF
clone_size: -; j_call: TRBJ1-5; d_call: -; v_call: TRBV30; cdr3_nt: TGTGCCTGGAACCCCAGCAGGAGCAATCAGCCCCAGCATTTT; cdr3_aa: CAWNPSRSNQPQHF
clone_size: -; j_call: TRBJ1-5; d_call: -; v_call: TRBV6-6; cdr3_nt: TGTGCCAGCAGTTACGGGGAGAGCAATCAGCCCCAGCATTTT; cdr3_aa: CASSYGESNQPQHF
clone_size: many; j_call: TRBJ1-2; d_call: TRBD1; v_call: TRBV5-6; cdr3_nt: TGTGCCAGCAGCTCGGGACAGATCTATGGCTACACCTTC; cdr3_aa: CASSSGQIYGYTF
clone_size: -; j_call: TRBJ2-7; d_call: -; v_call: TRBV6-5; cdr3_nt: TGTGCCAGCAGTCCCACCTTTAAGGCTTGGATGGGGCAGTACTTC; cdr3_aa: CASSPTFKAWMGQYF
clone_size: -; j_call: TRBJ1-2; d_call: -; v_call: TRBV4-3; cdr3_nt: TGCGCCAGCAGCCAAGAACGAGGGGTGTATGGCTACACCTTC; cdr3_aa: CASSQERGVYGYTF
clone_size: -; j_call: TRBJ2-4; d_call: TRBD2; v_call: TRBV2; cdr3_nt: TGTGCCAGCAGTGAAGTGGCGGGAGTCATAAACATTCAGTACTTC; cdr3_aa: CASSEVAGVINIQYF
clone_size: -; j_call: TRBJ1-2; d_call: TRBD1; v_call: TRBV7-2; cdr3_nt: TGTGCCAGCAGCTTAGGGCAGGGACAAGGACAGGGAGGCGGTGGCTACACCTTC; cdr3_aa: CASSLGQGQGQGGGGYTF
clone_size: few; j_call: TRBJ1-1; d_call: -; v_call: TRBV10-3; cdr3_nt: TGTGCCGGCCGGGGTAGTACTAACACTGAAGCTTTCTTT; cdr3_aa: CAGRGSTNTEAFF
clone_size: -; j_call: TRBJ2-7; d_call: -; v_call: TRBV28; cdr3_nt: TGTGCCAGCAGTCATCGCGGGACCCCTATGCAGTACTTC; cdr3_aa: CASSHRGTPMQYF
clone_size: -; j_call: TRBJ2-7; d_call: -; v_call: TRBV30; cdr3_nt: TGTGCCTGGAGCCCCTTTACCTACGAGCAGTACTTC; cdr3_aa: CAWSPFTYEQYF
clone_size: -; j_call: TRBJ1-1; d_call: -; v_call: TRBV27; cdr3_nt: TGTGCCAGCAGTACAGGGTTCGGTGAAGCTTTCTTT; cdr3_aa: CASSTGFGEAFF
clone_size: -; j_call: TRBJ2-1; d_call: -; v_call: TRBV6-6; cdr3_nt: TGTGCCAGCAGTTCACTACCGGGGGAAAGTTACAATGAGCAGTTCTTC; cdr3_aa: CASSSLPGESYNEQFF
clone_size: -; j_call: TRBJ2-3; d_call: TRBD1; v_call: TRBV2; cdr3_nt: TGTGCCAGCGGGACAGGGACAGATACGCAGTATTTT; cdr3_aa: CASGTGTDTQYF
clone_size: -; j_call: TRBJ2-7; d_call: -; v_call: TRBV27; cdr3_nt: TGTGCCAGCAGTTGGGGGAACGAGCAGTACTTC; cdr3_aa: CASSWGNEQYF
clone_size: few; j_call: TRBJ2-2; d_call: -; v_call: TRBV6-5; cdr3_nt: TGTGCCAGCAGGCCCGGGACAACGAACACCGGGGAGCTGTTTTTT; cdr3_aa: CASRPGTTNTGELFF
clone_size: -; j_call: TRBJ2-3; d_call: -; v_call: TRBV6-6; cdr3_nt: TGTGCCAGCACGGATCATTCAAGGAGGGGCACAGATACGCAGTATTTT; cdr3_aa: CASTDHSRRGTDTQYF
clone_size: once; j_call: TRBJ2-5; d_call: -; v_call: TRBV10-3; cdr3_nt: TGTGCCATCAGTGACTCTGCAGCGTCAGGGGCCCAGTACTTC; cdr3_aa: CAISDSAASGAQYF
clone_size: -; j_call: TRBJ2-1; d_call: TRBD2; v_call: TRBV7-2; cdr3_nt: TGTGCCAGCAGCTCGCAGCGGGGCAGCTCCTACAATGAGCAGTTCTTC; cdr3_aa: CASSSQRGSSYNEQFF
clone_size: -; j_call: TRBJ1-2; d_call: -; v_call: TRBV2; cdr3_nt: TGTGCCAGCAGTGACAGGCAGGATCGGACTGGCTACACCTTC; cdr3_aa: CASSDRQDRTGYTF
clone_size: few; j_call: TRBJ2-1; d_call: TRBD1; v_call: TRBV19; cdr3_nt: TGTGCCAGTAGTCCACCTCCGGGACAGGTAGTGTCCTACAATGAGCAGTTCTTC; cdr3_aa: CASSPPPGQVVSYNEQFF
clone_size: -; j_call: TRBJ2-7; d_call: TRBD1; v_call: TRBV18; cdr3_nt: TGTGCCAGCTCATCAACCCGGGACAGCTCCTACGAGCAGTACTTC; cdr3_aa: CASSSTRDSSYEQYF